This TCR beta chain was obtained from a study of T cells expressing NK-cell markers. Study background: From sorted CD3+CD56+NKG2C+, CD3+CD56+NKG2C- and CD3+CD56-NKG2C+ T cells came the TCR beta repertoires. Within the sequenced cohort of eight donors, seven exhibited HCMV seropositivity and one was seronegative. Study observations and caveats: What remained unclear was the HCMV specificity of expanded NKG2C+ T cell clones.

5'RACE template switching with UMIs produced the TCR beta cDNA. Following a re-call of the 5' RACE reads, TCRdb has one entry per CDR3 protein and lacks DNA. The sample's table shows about 150,000 distinct CDR3 sequences. Comments on this clonotype: The antigen remains unidentified.

Germline V CDR1 and CDR2: LNHNV, YYDKDF (reference sequence). The CDR3 has 15 residues. This clonotype originated in a woman aged 45-65 years in good health. The chain joins TRBV15 to TRBJ2-5. Sequenced input: blood T cells: a sorted CD56 or NKG2C T cell subset, CD4+ or CD8+ T cells, or bulk PBMC T cells (not recorded which). This CDR3 reads CATSRDRQTQETQYF. Full variable domain (remainder filled in from reference TRBV15 and TRBJ2-5): DAMVIQNPRYQVTQFGKPVTLSCSQTLNHNVMYWYQQKSSQAPKLLFHYYDKDFNNEADTPDNFQSRRPNTSFCFLDIRSPGLGDTAMYLCATSRDRQTQETQYFGPGTRLLVL.